A single sample is the source of the 13 T cell receptor beta chains below, sequenced in a study of T cells in Graves' hyperthyroidism and ophthalmopathy (dated by TCRdb to between 2018 and 2020). Library prep was done by multiplex PCR. Sequencing was carried out with an Illumina HiSeq 2000. Amplification of TCR beta CDR3 regions was carried out from RNA transcripts. The TCR CDR3 was subjected to a first round of RT-PCR using the HTBI primer set and the Qiagen OneStep RT-PCR kit. The raw public reads went through TCRdb reprocessing: fastp at Q25, MiXCR clone calling, in-frame beta chains kept. Under each unique CDR3 protein, matching rows form one entry showing the most common genes and DNA. Present in this sample are some 530,000 distinct CDR3 sequences, roughly 23% of which were seen just once. The ten largest clones take up around 54% of the sample. Sample: blood. These receptors were collected from a woman aged 70-85 years with Graves' ophthalmopathy.

This CDR3 is CSAIQSSGVRGEQFF. CDR3 nucleotides: TGCAGTGCTATTCAAAGCAGCGGGGTCCGGGGTGAGCAGTTCTTC. The chain carries TRBV20-1 and TRBJ2-1; 7 nucleotides agree with TRBD2. This CDR3 has 15 residues. Losses at the gene ends were 4 bases for V and 9 bases for J; bases not matched to a gene: 15. Germline CDR1 reads DFQATT; CDR2 reads SNEGSKA (reference sequence).

This clonotype was recorded only once. The J gene is TRBJ2-5, the V gene TRBV5-4; tentatively, D is TRBD1 or TRBD2 (6 bases each). Per the germline V gene, CDR1 is SGHNT and CDR2 is YYREEE (reference sequence). V was clipped by 4 bases and J by 5 bases, with 18 bases between them. This CDR3 has 15 amino acids. CDR3 sequence (DNA): TGTGCCAGCAGCATGGTGGGGGGCAGTCGGGAGACCCAGTACTTC. Translated: CASSMVGGSRETQYF.

This clonotype was recorded a few times. V and J are TRBV7-6 and TRBJ1-4, with D hard to call. This CDR3 spans 13 amino acids. Deletions cut 3 bases from V and 7 bases from J, with 9 bases between. Germline V CDR1 and CDR2: SGHVS, FNYEAQ. This CDR3 reads CASSFRLREKLFF. The CDR3 coding sequence is TGTGCCAGCAGCTTTAGACTCCGTGAAAAACTGTTTTTT.

The V call is TRBV11-2, the J call TRBJ2-5, with a weak D call TRBD1 (6 bases). The V gene's germline CDR1 is SGHAT and CDR2 FQNNGV. The CDR3 contains 16 residues. V was pared by 3 bases and J by 4 bases, with 18 bases between. CDR3 sequence: CASSLGQGTLRETQYF. For the CDR3, the DNA is TGTGCCAGCAGCTTGGGACAAGGGACCCTTCGAGAGACCCAGTACTTC.

The chain joins TRBV5-5 to TRBJ2-1; D uncertain. From germline, CDR1 is SGHKS and CDR2 YYEKEE (reference sequence). V was shortened by 1 base and J by 5 bases, with 7 bases between the two germline ends. This CDR3 region has 13 residues. The CDR3 protein is CASSLTTHNEQFF. The CDR3, as DNA: TGTGCCAGCAGCTTGACGACACACAATGAGCAGTTCTTC.

Note on this clonotype: This sequence may be a read error, since a much larger clone differs from it by one base. The chain's CDR3 is CASSRGTGGYQPQHF. CDR3 coding DNA: TGTGCCAGCAGCAGGGGGACAGGGGGGTATCAGCCCCAGCATTTT. The chain recombines TRBV11-2 with TRBJ1-5; 11 bases are shared with TRBD1. The germline gives CDR1 SGHAT, CDR2 FQNNGV. Trimming took 5 bases from V and 5 from J; bases not matched to a gene: 5. The CDR3 runs 15 residues.

The chain uses TRBV27 and TRBJ2-1; the D gene is possibly TRBD2 (7 bases). The CDR3 is 16 amino acids. In germline, CDR1 is MNHEY, CDR2 SMNVEV (reference sequence). V was shortened by 1 base and J by 1 base, with 11 bases between the two germline ends. CDR3 in DNA: TGTGCCAGCAGTTTATGGGCGGGGGCGTCCTACAATGAGCAGTTCTTC. It codes for CASSLWAGASYNEQFF.

The chain is built from TRBV20-1 and TRBJ2-5; possibly TRBD1 or TRBD2 for D (5 bases each). The germline gives CDR1 DFQATT, CDR2 SNEGSKA (reference sequence). Between the trimmed V and J ends, which lost 1 base and 5 bases, there was a span of 8 bases. This CDR3 is built from 12 residues. The CDR3, as DNA: TGCAGTGCTAGAGGGGGGTTGGAGACCCAGTACTTC. This translates into CSARGGLETQYF.

This clonotype was recorded a few times. The genes are TRBV10-1 and TRBJ2-7; 9 bases fit TRBD2. Germline V gives CDR1 WNHNN, CDR2 SYGVQD (reference sequence). This CDR3 is 15 amino acids long. With 3 bases clipped from V and 7 bases from J, the junction kept 10 bases outside the gene matches. CDR3 bases: TGCGCCAGCAGTGATAATAGCGGGAGTCGTTATGAGCAGTACTTC. It translates to CASSDNSGSRYEQYF.

J is TRBJ2-7 and V is TRBV6-2 or TRBV6-3, with no clear D. Germline V CDR1 and CDR2: MNHEY, SVGEGT. The CDR3 is 12 amino acids. Deletions cut 8 bases from V and 3 bases from J, with 11 bases between. Written as DNA, the CDR3 is TGTGCCAGCGGTACCAGGAGCTACGAGCAGTACTTC. Its translation: CASGTRSYEQYF.

The chain recombines TRBV11-3 with TRBJ2-2; the D gene is possibly TRBD2 (5 bases). V lost 5 bases and J lost 5, with 15 bases in between. From germline, CDR1 is SGHNT and CDR2 YENEEA. This CDR3 has 15 residues. CDR3 sequence: CASSPKVGRTGELFF. CDR3 sequence (DNA): TGTGCCAGCAGCCCTAAGGTGGGGAGAACCGGGGAGCTGTTTTTT.

V gene TRBV5-1 combines with J gene TRBJ1-1; 7 nucleotides line up with TRBD1. Germline trimming cut 2 bases from V and 1 base from J; bases unmatched to any gene: 5. This CDR3 contains 15 residues. Germline V gene sequence: CDR1 SGHRS, CDR2 YFSETQ. The CDR3 bases are TGCGCCAGCAGCTTCTACAGGGGAAGGAACACTGAAGCTTTCTTT. It is translated as CASSFYRGRNTEAFF. The entire variable domain, with the rest obtained from reference TRBV5-1 and TRBJ1-1, is as follows: KAGVTQTPRYLIKTRGQQVTLSCSPISGHRSVSWYQQTPGQGLQFLFEYFSETQRNKGNFPGRFSGRQFSNSRSEMNVSTLELGDSALYLCASSFYRGRNTEAFFGQGTRLTVV.

This clonotype turned up a few times. The chain links TRBV20-1 to TRBJ2-2; D may be TRBD2 (6 bases). Trimming removed 4 bases at V and 1 base at J, with 13 bases between. This CDR3 region has 15 residues. CDR1 DFQATT and CDR2 SNEGSKA come from the germline V gene (reference sequence). The CDR3 here is CSATRDARNTGELFF. The CDR3 DNA reads as TGCAGTGCTACGCGGGACGCGCGGAACACCGGGGAGCTGTTTTTT.